The subject of this entry is one T cell receptor beta chain. Profiled with immunoSEQ multiplex PCR; TCRdb holds only in-frame clones, not every one. The repertoire holds around 450,000 clones, with about nine tenths as singletons. The record originates from a study of blood T cell repertoires in COVID-19. Trimming took 8 bases from V and 1 from J, leaving 9 bases between them. CDR1 and CDR2 (germline): LNHDA, SQIVND (reference sequence). This CDR3 has 13 amino acids. Sample: PBMCs or T cells enriched from blood (not recorded which). This receptor was identified in a man between 18 and 29 years old who had recovered from COVID-19. The rearrangement links TRBV19 to TRBJ1-5; possible D gene TRBD1, 5 bases. The CDR3 region is CASDDSSNQPQHF. As DNA, the CDR3 is TGTGCCAGTGATGACAGCAGCAATCAGCCCCAGCATTTT.